Each of the 27 T cell receptor beta chains below was sequenced from the same sample in a study of shared clonotypes between healthy human individuals. Data came from immunoSEQ multiplex PCR; TCRdb stores just in-frame clones and leaves some out. The data contain about 2.1 million clones, just over 90% of them seen just once; the ten biggest clones take up under 2%. The naive CD8 population came from CD45RO-negative cells selected for CCR7, without terminally differentiated effector memory CD45RA+ cells. Sequences were obtained from naive CD8+ T cells from PBMCs. The receptors here all came from a man aged 18 to 30 in good health. Some clones in this sample may be carry-over from other donors' samples.

The chain combines TRBV5-1 with TRBJ2-1, with 10 bases identical to TRBD1. Germline CDR1 reads SGHRS; CDR2 reads YFSETQ. The CDR3 covers 16 residues. Unmatched junction bases numbered 9, after V lost 5 bases and J lost 4 bases. CDR3 DNA: TGCGCCAGCAGATTCCCGGACAGGGGGTCTTACAATGAGCAGTTCTTC. Residues: CASRFPDRGSYNEQFF. Based on the CDR3 plus reference TRBV5-1 and TRBJ2-1, the full variable domain is KAGVTQTPRYLIKTRGQQVTLSCSPISGHRSVSWYQQTPGQGLQFLFEYFSETQRNKGNFPGRFSGRQFSNSRSEMNVSTLELGDSALYLCASRFPDRGSYNEQFFGPGTRLTVL.

The rearrangement uses TRBV9 and TRBJ2-5, with 11 bases matching TRBD2. This CDR3 has 17 residues. The germline gives CDR1 SGDLS, CDR2 YYNGEE. V was clipped by 3 bases and J by 3 bases; unmatched bases: 10. CDR3 sequence reads: CASSAVGTSGTKETQYF. The CDR3 DNA sequence: TGTGCCAGCAGCGCTGTAGGGACTAGCGGCACTAAAGAGACCCAGTACTTC.

The chain uses TRBV28 and TRBJ1-5; D unclear. CDR1 and CDR2 (germline): MDHEN, SYDVKM. The CDR3 totals 15 residues. Deletions cut 3 bases from V and 5 bases from J, with 14 bases between. CDR3 in DNA: TGTGCCAGCAGTTTTTTTCCCAGGCCCGATCAGCCCCAGCATTTT. This sequence encodes CASSFFPRPDQPQHF.

J is TRBJ1-2 and V is TRBV28; TRBD1 might be the D (6 bases). The CDR3 is made up of 14 amino acids. Trimming shortened V by 8 bases and J by 4 bases, and 17 bases separated the two germline ends. CDR1 and CDR2 (germline): MDHEN, SYDVKM. CDR3 nucleotide sequence: TGTGCCAGCCTCGAGGGGGGATTAGGCTATGGCTACACCTTC. Protein sequence: CASLEGGLGYGYTF.

J is TRBJ2-5 and V is TRBV27; D not resolved. Germline CDR1 reads MNHEY; CDR2 reads SMNVEV (reference sequence). V lost 5 bases, J lost 5 bases, and 18 bases lay in between. The CDR3 has 15 residues. DNA of the CDR3: TGTGCCAGCAGTGGCCAAACACCCCGATGGGAGACCCAGTACTTC. Translation: CASSGQTPRWETQYF.

The V gene is TRBV29-1, the J gene TRBJ1-5, with TRBD1 identical over 9 bases. This CDR3 is built from 13 residues. V trimming: 7 bases; J trimming: 7 bases; junction bases outside the gene matches: 8. The germline CDR1 and CDR2 sequences are SQVTM and ANQGSEA. The CDR3, as DNA: TGCAGCGCGTTGGGGGGGACAGGGCAGCCCCAGCATTTT. Translated: CSALGGTGQPQHF.

The gene calls are TRBV9 and TRBJ2-7; D may match TRBD1 or TRBD2 (5 bases each). Looked up from germline, CDR1 is SGDLS and CDR2 is YYNGEE. The V end lost 2 bases, the J end lost 4 bases, and 16 bases lay between the germline ends. The CDR3 runs 15 residues. The CDR3 loop reads CASSVGVNIPYEQYF. The CDR3 coding sequence is TGTGCCAGCAGCGTGGGGGTTAATATTCCTTACGAGCAGTACTTC.

The chain has TRBV23-1 and TRBJ2-7; tentatively, D is TRBD1 or TRBD2 (5 bases each). TRBV23-1 is an ORF, and what it does is uncertain. The CDR3 is made up of 15 amino acids. V dropped 0 bases and J dropped 5 bases, with 14 bases sitting between them. The CDR3 DNA reads as TGCGCCAGCAGTCAATCACCCGGGGCCAGAAACGAGCAGTACTTC. Translation: CASSQSPGARNEQYF.

This clone was detected only once. The J gene is TRBJ2-3, the V gene TRBV7-9; 7 nucleotides match TRBD2. With 5 bases clipped from V and 2 bases from J, the junction kept 10 bases outside the gene matches. This CDR3 has 16 amino acids. Germline CDR1 and CDR2: SEHNR and FQNEAQ (reference sequence). The chain's CDR3 is CASSLSLAEPTDTQYF. The CDR3 DNA follows: TGTGCCAGCAGCCTTTCCCTAGCGGAGCCCACAGATACGCAGTATTTT.

This chain joins TRBV14 and TRBJ2-2; 9 bases agree with TRBD2. The V and J ends lost 5 bases and 5 bases, in that order; junction bases with no gene match: 15. Germline CDR1 is SGHDN and CDR2 is FVKESK. CDR3 length: 18 residues. In nucleotides, the CDR3 is TGTGCCAGCAGCAAAAGAAATTTAGCGGGAGTTTCTACCGGGGAGCTGTTTTTT. Protein product: CASSKRNLAGVSTGELFF.

The chain has TRBV29-1 and TRBJ1-2, with a tentative D call TRBD1 (6 bases). Germline CDR1 and CDR2: SQVTM and ANQGSEA. Trimming removed 7 bases from V and 9 bases from J, with 24 bases in between. The CDR3 has 14 residues. CDR3 nucleotides: TGCAGCGCTGGGGGAAAGGACAACAGGGACCGCTACACCTTC. It yields the protein CSAGGKDNRDRYTF.

For this clone: At the DNA level, this CDR3 is encoded by other sequences in the same sample as well. The chain has TRBV5-1 and TRBJ2-7; TRBD2 matches at 10 bases. With V trimmed by 0 bases and J by 1 base, 4 bases remained unmatched. The CDR3 totals 16 residues. CDR1 SGHRS and CDR2 YFSETQ come from the germline V gene. CDR3 region: CASSLARLAGSYEQYF. Here the CDR3 DNA reads TGCGCCAGCAGCTTGGCCCGACTAGCGGGTTCCTACGAGCAGTACTTC.

This clone appeared a single time. The V and J genes are TRBV5-5 and TRBJ2-7; the D is unclear. Germline lookup yields CDR1 SGHKS and CDR2 YYEKEE (reference sequence). CDR3 length: 11 residues. Trimming pared 4 bases from V and 5 bases from J, leaving 7 bases between. The CDR3 loop is CASSPNHEQYF. DNA for the CDR3: TGTGCCAGCAGCCCGAACCACGAGCAGTACTTC.

To note about this clone: This same CDR3 is encoded by further DNA sequences in the sample. The CDR3 nucleotides are TGTGCCAGCAGTTTACAGGGTGGGAATGAGCAGTTCTTC. Translating it yields CASSLQGGNEQFF. The rearrangement links TRBV27 to TRBJ2-1; D possibly corresponds to TRBD1 (5 bases). Trimming stripped 2 bases from V and 7 bases from J, with 9 bases between. This CDR3 spans 13 amino acids. CDR1 and CDR2 (germline): MNHEY, SMNVEV (reference sequence).

V usage is TRBV18 and J usage is TRBJ2-7, with 8 bases fitting TRBD1. The junction had 15 bases not matched to a gene; V was cut back by 2 bases and J by 6 bases. CDR1 is KGHSH, CDR2 LQKENI, per germline. The CDR3 is 17 residues long. Here the CDR3 reads CASSPGERARGPLEQYF. CDR3 DNA: TGTGCCAGCTCACCAGGGGAGAGGGCCAGGGGGCCTCTCGAGCAGTACTTC.

The chain joins TRBV4-1 to TRBJ1-6; unclear D gene. The length of the CDR3 is 14 residues. Germline V gene sequence: CDR1 MGHRA, CDR2 YSYEKL. The germline V and J ends were trimmed by 1 base and 7 bases, with 8 bases remaining between them. CDR3 residues: CASSQGWKNSPLHF. CDR3 nucleotides: TGCGCCAGCAGCCAAGGCTGGAAAAATTCACCCCTCCACTTT.

V usage is TRBV19 and J usage is TRBJ2-7; D not certain. The V and J ends lost 5 bases and 3 bases respectively, with 11 bases between them. There are 13 residues in the CDR3. Germline V gene lookup returns CDR1 LNHDA and CDR2 SQIVND (reference sequence). The CDR3 region is CASSPSPVYEQYF. DNA for the CDR3: TGTGCCAGTAGTCCGAGTCCCGTCTACGAGCAGTACTTC.

V usage is TRBV7-9 and J usage is TRBJ2-1; TRBD1 matches at 9 bases. Unmatched junction bases numbered 9, after V lost 11 bases and J lost 7 bases. CDR1 SEHNR and CDR2 FQNEAQ come from the germline V gene (reference sequence). The CDR3 sequence is 13 residues long. This CDR3 is CAVEQGAGNEQFF. The CDR3, as DNA: TGTGCCGTCGAACAGGGGGCAGGAAATGAGCAGTTCTTC.

The V gene is TRBV28, the J gene TRBJ2-7; D gene unclear. Germline V CDR1 and CDR2: MDHEN, SYDVKM. The CDR3 contains 15 residues. Trimming removed 6 bases at V and 0 bases at J, with 15 bases between. The CDR3: CASSSGLQNSYEQYF. CDR3 sequence (DNA): TGTGCCAGCAGCTCCGGTCTGCAAAACTCCTACGAGCAGTACTTC.

To note about this clone: In the same sample, other DNA sequences code for this CDR3. The V gene is TRBV9, the J gene TRBJ2-5; TRBD2 matches 8 bases. The V segment lost 3 bases and the J segment 1 base; nucleotides outside the gene matches: 2. CDR3 length: 14 amino acids. In germline, CDR1 is SGDLS, CDR2 YYNGEE. In DNA form, the CDR3 reads TGTGCCAGCAGCGGGAGCGGGAGCCAAGAGACCCAGTACTTC. This gives the protein CASSGSGSQETQYF.

Notes on this clone: The identical CDR3 is also encoded by other nucleotide sequences in the sample. This sequence joins TRBV9 and TRBJ2-2; D unclear. In germline, CDR1 is SGDLS, CDR2 YYNGEE. V shed 4 bases and J shed 5 bases, with 9 bases lying between them. CDR3 length: 13 amino acids. Here the CDR3 DNA reads TGTGCCAGCAGCCCCCACGGGACCGGGGAGCTGTTTTTT. Its protein product is CASSPHGTGELFF.

The chain recombines TRBV28 with TRBJ1-5, with TRBD1 matching 7 bases. With 3 bases clipped from V and 4 bases from J, the junction kept 3 bases outside the gene matches. Germline V lookup: CDR1 MDHEN, CDR2 SYDVKM. The CDR3 runs to 14 residues. For the CDR3, the DNA is TGTGCCAGCAGTTTTACAGGGGCTAATCAGCCCCAGCATTTT. It specifies CASSFTGANQPQHF.

The chain recombines TRBV9 with TRBJ2-7, with 9 nucleotides matching TRBD1. This CDR3 comprises 14 residues. Per germline, CDR1 SGDLS and CDR2 YYNGEE. V was pared by 3 bases and J by 6 bases, with 7 bases of the junction left unmatched. CDR3 nucleotides: TGTGCCAGCAGCGCGGGACAGGGAAGCTCCGAGCAGTACTTC. It is translated as CASSAGQGSSEQYF.

The rearrangement joins TRBV14 to TRBJ2-1; unclear D gene. The V and J ends lost 1 base and 4 bases respectively, with 11 bases between them. Germline lookup yields CDR1 SGHDN and CDR2 FVKESK. This CDR3 spans 15 amino acids. In DNA form, the CDR3 reads TGTGCCAGCAGCCAAGGAGTGGCGCATTACAATGAGCAGTTCTTC. Protein sequence: CASSQGVAHYNEQFF.

The V gene is TRBV28, the J gene TRBJ1-2, with D hard to call. This CDR3 comprises 13 residues. In germline, CDR1 is MDHEN, CDR2 SYDVKM. V was shortened by 3 bases and J by 4 bases, with 9 bases between the two germline ends. DNA of the CDR3: TGTGCCAGCAGTTTCGGGAACCTCTATGGCTACACCTTC. Protein: CASSFGNLYGYTF.

CDR3 coding DNA: TGCGCCAGCAGCCAAGGCCCGTCAGGGAGTACGTACGAGCAGTACTTC. This translates into CASSQGPSGSTYEQYF. V usage is TRBV4-1 and J usage is TRBJ2-7; possibly TRBD1 or TRBD2 for D (5 bases each). Deletions cut 1 base from V and 4 bases from J, with 17 bases between. CDR1 and CDR2 from the germline V gene are MGHRA and YSYEKL. The CDR3 is 16 amino acids.

The gene calls are TRBV6-6 and TRBJ2-7; 8 bases align to TRBD2. Germline-derived CDR1 and CDR2 are MNHNY and SVGAGI (reference sequence). Losses at the gene ends were 4 bases for V and 4 bases for J; bases not matched to a gene: 6. CDR3 length: 14 residues. CDR3 DNA sequence: TGTGCCAGCAGTTTCAGCGGGGGACTTTACGAGCAGTACTTC. Its translation is CASSFSGGLYEQYF.